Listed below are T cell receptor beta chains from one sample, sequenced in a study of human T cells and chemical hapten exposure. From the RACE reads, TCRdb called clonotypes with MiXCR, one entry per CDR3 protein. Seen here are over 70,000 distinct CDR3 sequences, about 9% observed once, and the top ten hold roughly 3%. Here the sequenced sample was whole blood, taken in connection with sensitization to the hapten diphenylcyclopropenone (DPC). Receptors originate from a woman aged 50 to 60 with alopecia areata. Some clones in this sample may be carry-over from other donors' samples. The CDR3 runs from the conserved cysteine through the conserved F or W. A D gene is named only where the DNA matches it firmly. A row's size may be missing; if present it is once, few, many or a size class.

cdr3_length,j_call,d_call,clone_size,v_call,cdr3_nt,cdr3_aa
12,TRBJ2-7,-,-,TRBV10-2,TGCGCCAGCAGTGTTCTTATGGACGAGCAGTACTTC,CASSVLMDEQYF
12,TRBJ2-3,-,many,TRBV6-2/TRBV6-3,TGTGCCAGCAGTTTTACGGGAGATACGCAGTATTTT,CASSFTGDTQYF
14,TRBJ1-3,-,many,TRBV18,TGTGCCAGCTCACCAGCTGTCTCTGGAAACACCATATATTTT,CASSPAVSGNTIYF
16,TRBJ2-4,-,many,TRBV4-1,TGCGCCAGCAGCCAAGAAAAAACTAGTAGTTCCCACATTCAGTACTTC,CASSQEKTSSSHIQYF
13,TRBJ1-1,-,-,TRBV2,TGTGCCAGCAATTTAGAGAGGGGCTCCGAAGCTTTCTTT,CASNLERGSEAFF
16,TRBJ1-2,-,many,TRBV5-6,TGTGCCAGCAGCTTATCTCCCTCCGGGAGCCCCTATGGCTACACCTTC,CASSLSPSGSPYGYTF
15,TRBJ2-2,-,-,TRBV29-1,TGCAGCGTTGAACTGGCAGGTGCGCTCCCCGGGGAGCTGTTTTTT,CSVELAGALPGELFF
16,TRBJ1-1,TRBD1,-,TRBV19,TGTGCCAGTAGTATCCGGGGGACAGGGAATTTTGCTGAAGCTTTCTTT,CASSIRGTGNFAEAFF
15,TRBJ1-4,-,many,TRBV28,TGTGCCAGCAGTTTAGGTGGGCAGGGTGGCGAAAAACTGTTTTTT,CASSLGGQGGEKLFF
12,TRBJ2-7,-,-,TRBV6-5,TGTGCCAGCGGGACTGCTGACTACGAGCAGTACTTC,CASGTADYEQYF
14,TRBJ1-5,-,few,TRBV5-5,TGTGCCAGCAGCTTGGAGGTTAGCAATCAGCCCCAGCATTTT,CASSLEVSNQPQHF
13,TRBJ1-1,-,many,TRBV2,TGTGCCAGCAATAGGGGGGAGTACACTGAAGCTTTCTTT,CASNRGEYTEAFF
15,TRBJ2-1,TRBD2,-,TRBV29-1,TGCAGCGTTGCCCAGACTAGCGGAAACTACAATGAGCAGTTCTTC,CSVAQTSGNYNEQFF
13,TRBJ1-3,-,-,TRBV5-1,TGCGCCAGCAGCTTGGCCGGCTTAAGCACCATATATTTT,CASSLAGLSTIYF
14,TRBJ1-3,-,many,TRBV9,TGTGCCAGCACTCAAGGGAGCTCTGGAAACACCATATATTTT,CASTQGSSGNTIYF
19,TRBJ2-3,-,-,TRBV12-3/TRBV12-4,TGTGCCAGCAGTCATAGAACAGGGAGTAGTATTGGAAGCACAGATACGCAGTATTTT,CASSHRTGSSIGSTDTQYF